Below, 19 T cell receptor beta chains from the same sample are listed, as sequenced in a study of cytomegalovirus exposure and HLA in healthy donors. Use of 60 Vbeta and 13 Jbeta primers characterized the PCR. Using immunoSEQ multiplex PCR, the repertoire was profiled, and TCRdb retains in-frame clones only, with some absent. The data contain about 180,000 clones, just over 70% of them singletons. Sample: PBMCs. These receptors came from a human donor in good health.

This chain joins TRBV9 and TRBJ2-3, with a tentative D call TRBD1 (6 bases). CDR1 and CDR2 from the germline V gene are SGDLS and YYNGEE. V was cut by 0 bases and J by 6 bases, with 8 bases left in between. CDR3 length: 13 amino acids. The CDR3 DNA reads as TGTGCCAGCAGCGTAGGGGGGCAGGATACGCAGTATTTT. It codes for CASSVGGQDTQYF.

The V and J genes are TRBV7-9 and TRBJ2-3, with no clear D. Deletions cut 2 bases from V and 0 bases from J, with 6 bases between. Germline loops: CDR1 SEHNR, CDR2 FQNEAQ (reference sequence). The CDR3 spans 14 residues. CDR3 sequence: CASSLSISTDTQYF. As DNA, the CDR3 is TGTGCCAGCAGCTTATCTATAAGCACAGATACGCAGTATTTT.

This clone was found a few times. This chain uses TRBV4-2 with TRBJ1-4; 9 positions match TRBD1. The CDR3 is 14 residues long. Losses at the gene ends were 1 base for V and 8 bases for J; bases not matched to a gene: 2. CDR1 and CDR2 from the germline V gene are LGHNA and YNFKEQ. The DNA of the CDR3 is TGTGCCAGCAGCCAAGCGGGACAGGGAGAAAAACTGTTTTTT. This translates into CASSQAGQGEKLFF.

The gene calls are TRBV7-9 and TRBJ1-1; tentatively, D is TRBD1 (5 bases). CDR1 is SEHNR, CDR2 FQNEAQ, per germline (reference sequence). Trimming took off 3 bases at V and 1 base at J, with 9 bases between the two ends. The CDR3 consists of 14 residues. The CDR3 DNA follows: TGTGCCAGCAGCTTCGACAGCTCGAACACTGAAGCTTTCTTT. Amino acids: CASSFDSSNTEAFF. Supplemented by reference TRBV7-9 and TRBJ1-1, the full variable domain reads DTGVSQNPRHKITKRGQNVTFRCDPISEHNRLYWYRQTLGQGPEFLTYFQNEAQLEKSRLLSDRFSAERPKGSFSTLEIQRTEQGDSAMYLCASSFDSSNTEAFFGQGTRLTVV.

This rearrangement joins TRBV9 to TRBJ2-3; 7 bases agree with TRBD2. V lost 0 bases to trimming and J lost 2 bases; unmatched junction nucleotides: 6. CDR3 size: 16 residues. The V gene's germline CDR1 is SGDLS and CDR2 YYNGEE. The CDR3 coding sequence is TGTGCCAGCAGCGTAGTGGTCGGGGGGTCCACAGATACGCAGTATTTT. The encoded protein is CASSVVVGGSTDTQYF. Filled out from reference TRBV9 and TRBJ2-3, the complete variable domain reads DSGVTQTPKHLITATGQRVTLRCSPRSGDLSVYWYQQSLDQGLQFLIQYYNGEERAKGNILERFSAQQFPDLHSELNLSSLELGDSALYFCASSVVVGGSTDTQYFGPGTRLTVL.

The V gene is TRBV6-1, the J gene TRBJ2-7; the D gene is possibly TRBD1 (6 bases). Trimming left V 5 bases short and J 5 bases short, with 19 bases between. Germline V gene sequence: CDR1 MNHNS, CDR2 SASEGT. This CDR3 comprises 15 residues. As DNA, the CDR3 is TGTGCCAGCAGTCTTACAGGGAAAGAAGGCCACGAGCAGTACTTC. Translated, it gives CASSLTGKEGHEQYF.

Only a few counts were recorded for this clone. The chain recombines TRBV14 with TRBJ1-5; D is perhaps TRBD1 (6 bases). The CDR3 has 15 amino acids. V lost 4 bases to trimming and J lost 5 bases, with 15 bases between them. Germline values: CDR1 SGHDN, CDR2 FVKESK. The CDR3 reads CASSPAGTGHQPQHF. The CDR3 coding sequence is TGTGCCAGCAGCCCAGCAGGAACAGGGCATCAGCCCCAGCATTTT.

The CDR3 DNA reads as TGTGCCAGCTCACGAGAACAGGTTCCCGATGAAAAACTGTTTTTT. Protein: CASSREQVPDEKLFF. V usage is TRBV18 and J usage is TRBJ1-4, with D maybe TRBD1 (5 bases). Trimming removed 4 bases at V and 6 bases at J, with 15 bases between. Germline V gene sequence: CDR1 KGHSH, CDR2 LQKENI. CDR3 length: 15 residues.

The rearrangement links TRBV7-6 to TRBJ2-5; the D gene is possibly TRBD2 (6 bases). CDR1 is SGHVS and CDR2 is FNYEAQ in the germline V gene. V was shortened by 5 bases and J by 5 bases, with 12 bases between the two germline ends. The CDR3 contains 13 residues. The CDR3 DNA sequence: TGTGCCAGCAGCCGATCGGGGGTGGAGACCCAGTACTTC. This codes for CASSRSGVETQYF.

The chain employs TRBV4-1 and TRBJ2-5; 9 positions agree with TRBD2. CDR3 size: 16 residues. The germline CDR1 and CDR2 sequences are MGHRA and YSYEKL. V gave up 2 bases and J gave up 5 bases; unmatched junction bases: 9. CDR3 DNA: TGCGCCAGCAGCCAAACTAGCGGGCTCCTCGGGGAGACCCAGTACTTC. It encodes CASSQTSGLLGETQYF.

In the case of this clone: A junction boundary mismatches the germline segment, possibly from a read error. This chain joins TRBV7-7 and TRBJ2-5; 9 bases are shared with TRBD2. Germline V lookup: CDR1 SSHAT, CDR2 FNYEAQ (reference sequence). The CDR3 runs to 13 residues. The CDR3 bases are TGTGCTAGCAGCCTAGGGCGGGGGGGGACCCAGTACTTC. Amino acid sequence: CASSLGRGGTQYF.

V gene TRBV27 combines with J gene TRBJ1-5; D unresolved. Trimming pared 3 bases from V and 6 bases from J, leaving 12 bases between. The V gene's germline CDR1 is MNHEY and CDR2 SMNVEV (reference sequence). The CDR3 loop spans 14 amino acids. The CDR3 DNA reads as TGTGCCAGCAGTTTGGGAGGGATAAGTCAGCCCCAGCATTTT. Amino acid sequence: CASSLGGISQPQHF.

The chain links TRBV5-1 to TRBJ2-7, with a possible D match to TRBD1 (5 bases). Deletions cut 0 bases from V and 0 bases from J, with 7 bases between. The CDR3 extends over 14 amino acids. CDR1 is SGHRS, CDR2 YFSETQ, per germline. The CDR3 region has the DNA TGCGCCAGCAGCTTGGGGCAGGGCTCCTACGAGCAGTACTTC. Translated, it gives CASSLGQGSYEQYF.

The V call is TRBV30, the J call TRBJ2-1, with a weak D call TRBD2 (5 bases). Trimming removed 2 bases at V and 0 bases at J, with 5 bases between. The CDR3 spans 13 residues. Germline CDR1 and CDR2: GTSNPN and SVGIG (reference sequence). CDR3 residues: CAWSRDSYNEQFF. CDR3 DNA: TGTGCCTGGAGTCGGGACTCCTACAATGAGCAGTTCTTC.

The chain links TRBV19 to TRBJ1-4, with unresolved D. Germline V gives CDR1 LNHDA, CDR2 SQIVND (reference sequence). V was pared by 3 bases and J by 6 bases, with 11 bases between. This CDR3 region has 14 residues. The CDR3 DNA reads as TGTGCCAGTAGTATTTTGTCCGGTGATGAAAAACTGTTTTTT. It encodes CASSILSGDEKLFF.

The rearrangement links TRBV19 to TRBJ1-2; the D is unclear. The V end lost 3 bases, the J end lost 7 bases, and 24 bases lay between the germline ends. This CDR3 comprises 17 residues. The germline V gene encodes CDR1 LNHDA and CDR2 SQIVND (reference sequence). CDR3 region: CASSITLMDYNRGGYTF. In DNA, the CDR3 is TGTGCCAGTAGTATTACCTTGATGGACTATAATAGAGGTGGCTACACCTTC.

This chain connects TRBV6-6 to TRBJ1-6; 8 bases are a match to TRBD1. CDR3 size: 14 residues. Germline trimming cut 6 bases from V and 11 bases from J; bases unmatched to any gene: 9. Germline V gene data show CDR1 as MNHNY and CDR2 as SVGAGI (reference sequence). CDR3 protein: CASRTGGNYPPLHF. In DNA, the CDR3 is TGTGCCAGCAGAACAGGGGGAAATTATCCACCCCTCCACTTT.

V usage is TRBV4-1 and J usage is TRBJ1-1; 7 nucleotides agree with TRBD1. The junction had 5 bases not matched to a gene; V was cut back by 3 bases and J by 4 bases. Looked up from germline, CDR1 is MGHRA and CDR2 is YSYEKL. CDR3 length: 14 amino acids. CDR3 residues: CASSHDTGATEAFF. In DNA form, the CDR3 reads TGCGCCAGCAGCCATGATACAGGGGCCACTGAAGCTTTCTTT.

This rearrangement joins TRBV7-2 to TRBJ2-5; D might be TRBD1 (6 bases). The CDR3 consists of 15 residues. The germline gives CDR1 SGHTA, CDR2 FQGNSA. Trimming stripped 5 bases from V and 2 bases from J, with 15 bases between. CDR3 region: CASSGSGTPQETQYF. DNA for the CDR3: TGTGCCAGCAGCGGGTCCGGGACACCGCAAGAGACCCAGTACTTC.